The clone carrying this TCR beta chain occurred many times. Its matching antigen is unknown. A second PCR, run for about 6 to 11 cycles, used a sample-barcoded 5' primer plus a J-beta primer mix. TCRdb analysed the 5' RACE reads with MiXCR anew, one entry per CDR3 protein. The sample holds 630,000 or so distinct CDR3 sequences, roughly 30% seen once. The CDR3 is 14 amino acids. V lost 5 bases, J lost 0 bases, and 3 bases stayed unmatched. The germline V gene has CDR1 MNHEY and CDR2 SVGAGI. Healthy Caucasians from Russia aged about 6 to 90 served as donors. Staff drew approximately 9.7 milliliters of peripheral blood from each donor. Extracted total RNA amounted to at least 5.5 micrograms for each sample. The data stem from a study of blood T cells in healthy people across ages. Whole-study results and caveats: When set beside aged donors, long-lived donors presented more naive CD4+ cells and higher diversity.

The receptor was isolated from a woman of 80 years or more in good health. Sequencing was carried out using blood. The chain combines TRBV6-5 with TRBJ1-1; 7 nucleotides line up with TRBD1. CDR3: CASSRGQVNTEAFF. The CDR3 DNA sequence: TGTGCCAGCAGTCGAGGACAGGTGAACACTGAAGCTTTCTTT.